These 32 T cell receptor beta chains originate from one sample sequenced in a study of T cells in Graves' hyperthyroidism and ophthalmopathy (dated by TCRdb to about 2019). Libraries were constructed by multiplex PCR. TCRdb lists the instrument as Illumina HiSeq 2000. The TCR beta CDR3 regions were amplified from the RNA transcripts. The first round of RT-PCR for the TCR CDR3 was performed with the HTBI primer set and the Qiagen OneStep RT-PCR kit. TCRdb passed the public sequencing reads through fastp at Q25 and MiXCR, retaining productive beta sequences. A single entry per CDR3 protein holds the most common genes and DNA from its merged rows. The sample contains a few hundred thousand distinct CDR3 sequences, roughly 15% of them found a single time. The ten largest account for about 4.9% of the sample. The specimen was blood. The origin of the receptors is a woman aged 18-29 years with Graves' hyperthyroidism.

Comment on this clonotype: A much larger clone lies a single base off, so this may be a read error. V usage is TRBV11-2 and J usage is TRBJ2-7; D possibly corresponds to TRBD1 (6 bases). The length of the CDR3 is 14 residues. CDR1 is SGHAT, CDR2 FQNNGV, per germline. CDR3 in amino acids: CASSLDRVSSEQYF. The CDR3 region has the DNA TGTGCCAGCAGCCTGGACAGAGTCTCCTCCGAGCAGTACTTC. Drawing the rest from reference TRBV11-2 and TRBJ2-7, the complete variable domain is EAGVAQSPRYKIIEKRQSVAFWCNPISGHATLYWYQQILGQGPKLLIQFQNNGVVDDSQLPKDRFSAERLKGVDSTLKIQPAKLEDSAVYLCASSLDRVSSEQYFGPGTRLTVT.

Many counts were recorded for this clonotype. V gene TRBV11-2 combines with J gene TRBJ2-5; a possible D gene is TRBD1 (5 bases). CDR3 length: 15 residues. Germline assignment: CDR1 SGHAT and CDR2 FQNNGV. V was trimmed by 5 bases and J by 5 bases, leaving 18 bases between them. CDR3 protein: CASSPAGSPDETQYF. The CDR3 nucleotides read TGTGCCAGCAGCCCGGCAGGGTCCCCTGACGAGACCCAGTACTTC.

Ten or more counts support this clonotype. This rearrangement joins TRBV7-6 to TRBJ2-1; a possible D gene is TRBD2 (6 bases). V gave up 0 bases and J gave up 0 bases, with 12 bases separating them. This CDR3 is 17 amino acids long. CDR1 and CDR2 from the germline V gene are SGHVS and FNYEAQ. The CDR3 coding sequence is TGTGCCAGCAGCTTAGCGCCCTGGCGGGGCTCCTACAATGAGCAGTTCTTC. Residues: CASSLAPWRGSYNEQFF.

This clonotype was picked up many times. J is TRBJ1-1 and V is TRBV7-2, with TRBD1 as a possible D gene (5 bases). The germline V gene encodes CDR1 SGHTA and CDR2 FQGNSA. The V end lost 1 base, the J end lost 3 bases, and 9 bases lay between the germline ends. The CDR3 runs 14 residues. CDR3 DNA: TGTGCCAGCAGCTTAGGACAGTTGGACACTGAAGCTTTCTTT. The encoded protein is CASSLGQLDTEAFF.

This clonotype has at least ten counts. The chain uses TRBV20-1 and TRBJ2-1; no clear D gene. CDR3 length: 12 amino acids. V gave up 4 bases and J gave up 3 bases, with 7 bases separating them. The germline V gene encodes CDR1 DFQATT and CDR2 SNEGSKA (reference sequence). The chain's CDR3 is CSATHGYNEQFF. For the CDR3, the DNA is TGCAGTGCTACTCACGGCTACAATGAGCAGTTCTTC.

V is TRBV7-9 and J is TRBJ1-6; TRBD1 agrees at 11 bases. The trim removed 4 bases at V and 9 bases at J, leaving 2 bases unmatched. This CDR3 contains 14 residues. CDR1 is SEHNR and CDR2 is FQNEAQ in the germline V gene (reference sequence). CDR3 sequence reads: CASSWGQGGSPLHF. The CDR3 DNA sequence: TGTGCCAGCAGCTGGGGACAGGGGGGTTCACCCCTCCACTTT.

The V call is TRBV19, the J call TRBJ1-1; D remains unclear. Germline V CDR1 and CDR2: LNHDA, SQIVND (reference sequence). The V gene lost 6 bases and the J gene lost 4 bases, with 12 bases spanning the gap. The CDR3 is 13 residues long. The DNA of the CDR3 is TGTGCCAGTAGGGCACTCTCCGGCACTGAAGCTTTCTTT. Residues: CASRALSGTEAFF.

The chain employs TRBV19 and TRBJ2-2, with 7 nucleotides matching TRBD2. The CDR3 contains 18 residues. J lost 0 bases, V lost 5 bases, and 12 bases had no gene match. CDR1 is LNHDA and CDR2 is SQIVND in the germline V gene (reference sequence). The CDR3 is CASSGPSSGDSNTGELFF. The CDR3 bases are TGTGCCAGTAGTGGACCTTCTAGCGGAGACTCGAACACCGGGGAGCTGTTTTTT. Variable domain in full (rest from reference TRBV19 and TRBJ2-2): DGGITQSPKYLFRKEGQNVTLSCEQNLNHDAMYWYRQDPGQGLRLIYYSQIVNDFQKGDIAEGYSVSREKKESFPLTVTSAQKNPTAFYLCASSGPSSGDSNTGELFFGEGSRLTVL.

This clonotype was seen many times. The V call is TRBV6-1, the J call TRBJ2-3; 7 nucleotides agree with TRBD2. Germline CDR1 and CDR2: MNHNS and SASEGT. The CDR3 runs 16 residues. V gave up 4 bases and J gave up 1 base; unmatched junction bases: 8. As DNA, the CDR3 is TGTGCCAGCAGTGTAACTAGCGTAGGCCGCACAGATACGCAGTATTTT. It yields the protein CASSVTSVGRTDTQYF.

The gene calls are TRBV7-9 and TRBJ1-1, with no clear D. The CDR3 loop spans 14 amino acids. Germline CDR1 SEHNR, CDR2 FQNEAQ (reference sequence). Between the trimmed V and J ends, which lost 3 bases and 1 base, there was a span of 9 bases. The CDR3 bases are TGTGCCAGCAGCTTTGAGGGTAGGAACACTGAAGCTTTCTTT. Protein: CASSFEGRNTEAFF.

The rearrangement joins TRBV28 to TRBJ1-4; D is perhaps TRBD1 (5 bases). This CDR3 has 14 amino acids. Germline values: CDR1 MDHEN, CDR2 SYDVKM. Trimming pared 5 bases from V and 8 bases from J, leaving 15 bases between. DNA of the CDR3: TGTGCCAGCAGTCTTGGACAAGCCCCAGAAAAACTGTTTTTT. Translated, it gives CASSLGQAPEKLFF.

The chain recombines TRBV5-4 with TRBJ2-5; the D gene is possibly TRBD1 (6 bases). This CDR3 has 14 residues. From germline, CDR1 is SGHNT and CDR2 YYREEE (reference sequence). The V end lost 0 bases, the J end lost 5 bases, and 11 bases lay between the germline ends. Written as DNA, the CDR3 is TGTGCCAGCAGCTTGGGAGGACAGTGGGAGACCCAGTACTTC. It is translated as CASSLGGQWETQYF. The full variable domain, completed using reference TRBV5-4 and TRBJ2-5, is ETGVTQSPTHLIKTRGQQVTLRCSSQSGHNTVSWYQQALGQGPQFIFQYYREEENGRGNFPPRFSGLQFPNYSSELNVNALELDDSALYLCASSLGGQWETQYFGPGTRLLVL.

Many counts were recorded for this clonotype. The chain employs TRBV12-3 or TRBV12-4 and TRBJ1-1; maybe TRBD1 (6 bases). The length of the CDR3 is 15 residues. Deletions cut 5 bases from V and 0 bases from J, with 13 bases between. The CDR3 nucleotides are TGTGCCAGCAGTGCTCACACAGGGCTGAACACTGAAGCTTTCTTT. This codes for CASSAHTGLNTEAFF.

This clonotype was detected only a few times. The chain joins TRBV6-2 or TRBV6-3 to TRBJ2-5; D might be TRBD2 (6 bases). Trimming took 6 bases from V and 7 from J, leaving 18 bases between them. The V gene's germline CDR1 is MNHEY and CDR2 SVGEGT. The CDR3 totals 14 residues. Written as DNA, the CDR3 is TGTGCCAGCAGCCCCCCGGGACTCCCGGGGACCCAGTACTTC. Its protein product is CASSPPGLPGTQYF.

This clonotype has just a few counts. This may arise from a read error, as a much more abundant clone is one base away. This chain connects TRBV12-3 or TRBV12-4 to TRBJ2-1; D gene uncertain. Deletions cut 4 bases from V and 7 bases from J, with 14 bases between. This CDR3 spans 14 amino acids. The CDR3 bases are TGTGCCAGCAGTTCCAGTGTGGATATGAATGAGCAGTTCTTC. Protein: CASSSSVDMNEQFF.

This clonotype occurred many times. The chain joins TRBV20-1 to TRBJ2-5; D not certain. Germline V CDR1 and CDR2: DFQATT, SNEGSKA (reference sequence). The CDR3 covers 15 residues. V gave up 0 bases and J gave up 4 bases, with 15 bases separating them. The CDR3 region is CSARDGKSQTETQYF. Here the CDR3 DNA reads TGCAGTGCTAGAGATGGGAAAAGCCAAACAGAGACCCAGTACTTC.

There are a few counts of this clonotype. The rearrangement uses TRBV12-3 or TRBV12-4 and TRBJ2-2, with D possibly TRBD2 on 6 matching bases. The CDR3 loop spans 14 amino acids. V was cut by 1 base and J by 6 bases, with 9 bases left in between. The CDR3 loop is CASSLGASAGELFF. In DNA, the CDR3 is TGTGCCAGCAGTTTAGGGGCTAGCGCCGGGGAGCTGTTTTTT.

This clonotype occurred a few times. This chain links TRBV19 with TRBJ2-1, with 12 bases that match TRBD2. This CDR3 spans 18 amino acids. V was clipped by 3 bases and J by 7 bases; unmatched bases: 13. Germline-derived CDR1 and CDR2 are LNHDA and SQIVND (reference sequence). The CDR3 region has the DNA TGTGCCAGTAGTATTTGGGGGTTACTAGCGGGAGGAGGGAATGAGCAGTTCTTC. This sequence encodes CASSIWGLLAGGGNEQFF.

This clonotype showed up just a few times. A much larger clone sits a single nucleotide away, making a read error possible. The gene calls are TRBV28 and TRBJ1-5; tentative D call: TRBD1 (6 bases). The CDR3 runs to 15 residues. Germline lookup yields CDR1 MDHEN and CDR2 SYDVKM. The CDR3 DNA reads TGTGCCAGCAGTGGGCGGGACATCATCAATCGGCCCCAGCATTTT. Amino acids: CASSGRDIINRPQHF.

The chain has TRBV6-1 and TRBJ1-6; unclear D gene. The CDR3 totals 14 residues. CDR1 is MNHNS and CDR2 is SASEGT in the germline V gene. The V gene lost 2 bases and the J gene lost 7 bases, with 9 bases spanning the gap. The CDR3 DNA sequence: TGTGCCAGCAGTGAATTGTTCGACAATTCACCCCTCCACTTT. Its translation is CASSELFDNSPLHF.

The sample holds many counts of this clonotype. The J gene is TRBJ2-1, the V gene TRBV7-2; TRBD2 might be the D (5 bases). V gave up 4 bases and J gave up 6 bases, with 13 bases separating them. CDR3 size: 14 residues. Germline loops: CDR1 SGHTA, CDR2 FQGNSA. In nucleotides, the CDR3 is TGTGCCAGCAGCTCACTACTAGGTGTCAATGAGCAGTTCTTC. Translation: CASSSLLGVNEQFF.

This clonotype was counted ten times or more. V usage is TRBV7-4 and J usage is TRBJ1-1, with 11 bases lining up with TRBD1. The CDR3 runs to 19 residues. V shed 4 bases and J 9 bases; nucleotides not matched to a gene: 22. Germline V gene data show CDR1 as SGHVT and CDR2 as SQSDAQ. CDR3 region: CASSWGPRTGGIFVIKAFF. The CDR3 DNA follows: TGTGCCAGCAGCTGGGGCCCGAGGACAGGGGGCATATTCGTTATAAAAGCTTTCTTT. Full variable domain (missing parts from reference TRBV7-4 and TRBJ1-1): GAGVSQSPRYKVAKRGRDVALRCDSISGHVTLYWYRQTLGQGSEVLTYSQSDAQRDKSGRPSGRFSAERPERSVSTLKIQRTEQGDSAVYLCASSWGPRTGGIFVIKAFFGQGTRLTVV.

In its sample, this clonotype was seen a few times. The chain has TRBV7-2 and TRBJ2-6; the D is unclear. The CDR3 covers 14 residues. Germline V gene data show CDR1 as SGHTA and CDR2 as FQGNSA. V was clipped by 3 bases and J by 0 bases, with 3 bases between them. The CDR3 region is CASSFHSGANVLTF. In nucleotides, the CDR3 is TGTGCCAGCAGCTTCCACTCTGGGGCCAACGTCCTGACTTTC.

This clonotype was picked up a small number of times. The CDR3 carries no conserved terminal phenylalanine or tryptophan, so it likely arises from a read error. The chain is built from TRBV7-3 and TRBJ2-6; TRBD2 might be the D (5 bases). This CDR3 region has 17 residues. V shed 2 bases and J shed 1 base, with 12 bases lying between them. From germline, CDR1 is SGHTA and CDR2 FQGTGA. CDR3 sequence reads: CASSLSARGSGANVLTL. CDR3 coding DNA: TGTGCCAGCAGCTTATCGGCTCGGGGTTCTGGGGCCAACGTCCTGACTCTC.

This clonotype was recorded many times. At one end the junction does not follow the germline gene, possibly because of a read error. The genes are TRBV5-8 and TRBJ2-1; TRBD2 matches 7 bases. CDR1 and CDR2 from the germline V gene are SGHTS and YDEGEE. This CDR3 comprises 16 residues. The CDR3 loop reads CASSLGGGSSHNEQFF. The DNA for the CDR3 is TGTGCCAGCAGCTTGGGCGGCGGGAGCTCCCACAATGAGCAGTTCTTC.

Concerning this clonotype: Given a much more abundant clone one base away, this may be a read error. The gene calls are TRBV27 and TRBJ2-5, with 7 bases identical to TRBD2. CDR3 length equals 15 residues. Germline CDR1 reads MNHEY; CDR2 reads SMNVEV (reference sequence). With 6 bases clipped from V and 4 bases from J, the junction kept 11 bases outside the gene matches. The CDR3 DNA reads TGTGCCAGCAGGACCTTGGGCGGGGGACGAGAGACCCAGTACTTC. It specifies CASRTLGGGRETQYF.

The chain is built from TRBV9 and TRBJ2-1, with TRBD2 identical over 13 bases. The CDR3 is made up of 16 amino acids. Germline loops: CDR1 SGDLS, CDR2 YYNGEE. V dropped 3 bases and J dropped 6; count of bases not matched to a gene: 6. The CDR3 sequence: CASSDQLAGGSNEQFF. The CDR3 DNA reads TGTGCCAGCAGCGACCAACTAGCGGGAGGGTCCAATGAGCAGTTCTTC.

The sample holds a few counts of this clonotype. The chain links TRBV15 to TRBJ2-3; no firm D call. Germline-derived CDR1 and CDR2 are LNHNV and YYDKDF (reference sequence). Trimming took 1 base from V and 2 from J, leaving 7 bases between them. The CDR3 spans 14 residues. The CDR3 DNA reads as TGTGCCACCAGCAGAGCTGGGGTCACAGATACGCAGTATTTT. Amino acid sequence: CATSRAGVTDTQYF.

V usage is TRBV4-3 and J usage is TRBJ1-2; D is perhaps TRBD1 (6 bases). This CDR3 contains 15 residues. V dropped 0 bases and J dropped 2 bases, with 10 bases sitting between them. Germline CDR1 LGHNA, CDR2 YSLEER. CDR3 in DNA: TGCGCCAGCAGCCAAGAACAGGGCTCCAACTATGGCTACACCTTC. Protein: CASSQEQGSNYGYTF.

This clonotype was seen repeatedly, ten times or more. The CDR3 loop is CASTTGGQVSYGYTF. CDR3 DNA sequence: TGTGCCAGCACCACCGGGGGACAAGTTAGCTATGGCTACACCTTC. The genes are TRBV28 and TRBJ1-2, with TRBD1 as a possible D gene (6 bases). Trimming stripped 7 bases from V and 4 bases from J, with 19 bases between. This CDR3 is 15 amino acids long. The germline V gene has CDR1 MDHEN and CDR2 SYDVKM.

The CDR3 DNA reads TGTGCCAGTAGTTCATGGACAGGGAGGACCACTGAAGCTTTCTTT. Translated: CASSSWTGRTTEAFF. The rearrangement links TRBV19 to TRBJ1-1; 8 bases fit TRBD1. This CDR3 comprises 15 residues. J was trimmed by 4 bases and V by 5 bases; bases with no gene match: 9. Looked up from germline, CDR1 is LNHDA and CDR2 is SQIVND (reference sequence).

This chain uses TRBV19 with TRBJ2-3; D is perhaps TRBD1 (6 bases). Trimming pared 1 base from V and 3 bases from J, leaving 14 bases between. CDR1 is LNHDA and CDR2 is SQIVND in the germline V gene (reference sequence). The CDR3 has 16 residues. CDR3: CASSIGVHRETDTQYF. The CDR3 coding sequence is TGTGCCAGTAGTATAGGGGTCCACAGGGAGACAGATACGCAGTATTTT. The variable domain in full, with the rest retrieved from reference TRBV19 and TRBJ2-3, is DGGITQSPKYLFRKEGQNVTLSCEQNLNHDAMYWYRQDPGQGLRLIYYSQIVNDFQKGDIAEGYSVSREKKESFPLTVTSAQKNPTAFYLCASSIGVHRETDTQYFGPGTRLTVL.